The clone carrying this T cell receptor beta chain was picked up one time. The authors' processing: Nucleated cell number was recorded as an estimate derived from reference gene primer amplification. Here immunoSEQ multiplex PCR was the method, and the copy in TCRdb shows in-frame clones only, minus some. That table supplies the V and J calls and clone size; D and trimming were determined from the DNA. The sample yields about 180,000 clones, more than 75% seen once. The data belong to a study of blood T cell repertoires in COVID-19. This CDR3 spans 13 amino acids. Germline assignment: CDR1 KGHDR and CDR2 SFDVKD. Trimming took 8 bases from V and 4 from J, leaving 13 bases between them.

The chain uses TRBV24-1 and TRBJ2-5, with a weak D call TRBD2 (5 bases). The sequence was collected from a woman between 45 and 60 years old who had recovered from COVID-19. Sequenced sample: PBMCs or T cells enriched from blood (not recorded which). The CDR3, as DNA: TGTGCCACCAAGAATAGCGTCGGAGAGACCCAGTACTTC. It translates to CATKNSVGETQYF.